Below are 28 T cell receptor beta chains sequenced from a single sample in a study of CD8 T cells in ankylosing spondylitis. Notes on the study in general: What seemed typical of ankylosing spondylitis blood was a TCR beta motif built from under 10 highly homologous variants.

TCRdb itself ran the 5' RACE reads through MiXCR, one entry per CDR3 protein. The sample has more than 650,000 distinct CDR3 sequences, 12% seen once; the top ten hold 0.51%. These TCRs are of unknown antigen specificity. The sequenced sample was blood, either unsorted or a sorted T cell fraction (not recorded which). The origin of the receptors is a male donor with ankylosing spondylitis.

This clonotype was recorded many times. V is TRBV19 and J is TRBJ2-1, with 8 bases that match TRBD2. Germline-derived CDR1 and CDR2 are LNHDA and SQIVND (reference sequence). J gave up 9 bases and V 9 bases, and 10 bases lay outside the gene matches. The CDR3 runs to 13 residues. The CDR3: CARTLAGLREQFF. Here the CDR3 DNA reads TGTGCCAGAACGTTAGCGGGGTTGCGTGAGCAGTTCTTC.

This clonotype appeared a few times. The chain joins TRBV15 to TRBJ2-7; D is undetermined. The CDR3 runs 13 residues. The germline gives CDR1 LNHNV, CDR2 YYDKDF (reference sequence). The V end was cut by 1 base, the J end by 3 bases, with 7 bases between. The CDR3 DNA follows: TGTGCCACCAGCAGAGGGAACATCTACGAGCAGTACTTC. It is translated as CATSRGNIYEQYF.

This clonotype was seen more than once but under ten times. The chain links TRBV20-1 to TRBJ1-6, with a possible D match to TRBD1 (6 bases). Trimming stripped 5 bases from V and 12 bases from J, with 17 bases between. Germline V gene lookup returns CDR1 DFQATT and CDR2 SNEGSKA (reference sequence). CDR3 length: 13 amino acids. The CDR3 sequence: CSAPRVGGIPLHF. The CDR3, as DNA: TGCAGTGCTCCTAGAGTAGGGGGAATACCCCTCCACTTT.

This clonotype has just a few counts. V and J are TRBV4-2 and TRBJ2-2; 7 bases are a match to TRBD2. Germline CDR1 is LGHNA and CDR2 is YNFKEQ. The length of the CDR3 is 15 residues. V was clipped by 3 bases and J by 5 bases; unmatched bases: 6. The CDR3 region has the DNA TGTGCCAGCAGCCAGGCGGGGGTCTGGACCGGGGAGCTGTTTTTT. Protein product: CASSQAGVWTGELFF.

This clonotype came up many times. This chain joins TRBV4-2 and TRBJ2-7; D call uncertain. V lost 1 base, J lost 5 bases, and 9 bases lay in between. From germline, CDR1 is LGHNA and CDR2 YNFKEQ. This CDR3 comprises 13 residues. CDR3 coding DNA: TGTGCCAGCAGCCAAGTGCCCTTAGACGAGCAGTACTTC. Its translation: CASSQVPLDEQYF.

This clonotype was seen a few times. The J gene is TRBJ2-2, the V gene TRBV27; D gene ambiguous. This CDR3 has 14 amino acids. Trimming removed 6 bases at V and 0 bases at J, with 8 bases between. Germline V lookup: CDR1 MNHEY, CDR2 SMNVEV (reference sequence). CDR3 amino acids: CASRRAANTGELFF. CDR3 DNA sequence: TGTGCCAGCAGACGTGCGGCGAACACCGGGGAGCTGTTTTTT.

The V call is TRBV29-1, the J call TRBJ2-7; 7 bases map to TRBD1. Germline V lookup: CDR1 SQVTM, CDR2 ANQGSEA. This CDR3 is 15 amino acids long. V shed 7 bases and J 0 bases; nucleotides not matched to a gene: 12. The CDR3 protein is CSARLGQVRSYEQYF. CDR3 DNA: TGCAGCGCCCGGCTCGGACAGGTCCGCTCCTACGAGCAGTACTTC.

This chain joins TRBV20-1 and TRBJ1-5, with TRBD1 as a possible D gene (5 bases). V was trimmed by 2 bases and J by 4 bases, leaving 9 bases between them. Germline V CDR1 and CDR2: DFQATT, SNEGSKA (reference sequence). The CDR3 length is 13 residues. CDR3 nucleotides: TGCAGTGCTAGAAGGACATATAATCAGCCCCAGCATTTT. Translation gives CSARRTYNQPQHF.

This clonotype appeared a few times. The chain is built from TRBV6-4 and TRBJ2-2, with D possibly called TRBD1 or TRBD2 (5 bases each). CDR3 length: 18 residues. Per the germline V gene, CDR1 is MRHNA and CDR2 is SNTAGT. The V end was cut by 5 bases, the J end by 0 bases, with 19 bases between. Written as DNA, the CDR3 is TGTGCCAGCAGTCTAACACGCGGATGGGGGACGAACACCGGGGAGCTGTTTTTT. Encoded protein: CASSLTRGWGTNTGELFF.

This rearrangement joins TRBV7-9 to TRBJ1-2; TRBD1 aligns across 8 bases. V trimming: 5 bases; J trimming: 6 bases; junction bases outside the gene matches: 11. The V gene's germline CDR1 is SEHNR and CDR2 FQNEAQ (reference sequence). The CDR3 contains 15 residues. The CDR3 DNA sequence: TGTGCCAGCAGCAGGCGGCCCGACAGGGGCGATGGCTACACCTTC. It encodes CASSRRPDRGDGYTF.

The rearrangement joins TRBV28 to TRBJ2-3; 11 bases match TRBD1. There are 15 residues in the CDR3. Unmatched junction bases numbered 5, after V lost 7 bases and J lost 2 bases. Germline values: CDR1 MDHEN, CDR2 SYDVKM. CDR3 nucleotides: TGTGCCAGCACTGGACAGGGGGCTAACACAGATACGCAGTATTTT. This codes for CASTGQGANTDTQYF.

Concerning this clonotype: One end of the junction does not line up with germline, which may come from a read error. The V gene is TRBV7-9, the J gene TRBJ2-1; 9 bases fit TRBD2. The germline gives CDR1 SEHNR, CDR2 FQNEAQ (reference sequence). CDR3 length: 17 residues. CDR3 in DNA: TGTGCCAGCAGCCTAGCGGTCGGCGGGAGGGCCCCGGGTGAGCAGTTCTTC. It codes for CASSLAVGGRAPGEQFF. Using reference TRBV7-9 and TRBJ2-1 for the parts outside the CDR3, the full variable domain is DTGVSQNPRHKITKRGQNVTFRCDPISEHNRLYWYRQTLGQGPEFLTYFQNEAQLEKSRLLSDRFSAERPKGSFSTLEIQRTEQGDSAMYLCASSLAVGGRAPGEQFFGPGTRLTVL.

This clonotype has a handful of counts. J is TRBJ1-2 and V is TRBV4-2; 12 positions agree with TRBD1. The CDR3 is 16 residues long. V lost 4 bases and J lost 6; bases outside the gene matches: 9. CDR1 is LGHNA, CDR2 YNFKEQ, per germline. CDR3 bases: TGTGCCAGCAGCCCAAGCAAGGGACAGGGGGCGAATGGCTACACCTTC. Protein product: CASSPSKGQGANGYTF.

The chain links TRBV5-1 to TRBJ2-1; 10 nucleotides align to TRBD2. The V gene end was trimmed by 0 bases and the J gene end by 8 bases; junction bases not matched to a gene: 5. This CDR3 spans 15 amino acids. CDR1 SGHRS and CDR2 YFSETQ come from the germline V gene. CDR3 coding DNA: TGCGCCAGCAGCTTGGAGTCTAGCGGGGGCCATGAGCAGTTCTTC. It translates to CASSLESSGGHEQFF.

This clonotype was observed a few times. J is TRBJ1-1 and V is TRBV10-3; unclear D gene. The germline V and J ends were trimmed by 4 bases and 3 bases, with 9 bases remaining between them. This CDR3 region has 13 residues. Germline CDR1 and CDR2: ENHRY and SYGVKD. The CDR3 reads CAISVAEDTEAFF. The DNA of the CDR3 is TGTGCCATCAGTGTAGCAGAGGACACTGAAGCTTTCTTT.

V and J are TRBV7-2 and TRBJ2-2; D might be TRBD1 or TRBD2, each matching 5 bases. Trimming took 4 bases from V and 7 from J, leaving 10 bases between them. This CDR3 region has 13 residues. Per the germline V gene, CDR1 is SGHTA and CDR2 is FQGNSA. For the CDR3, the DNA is TGTGCCAGCAGCTCGGGACCTGACGGGGAGCTGTTTTTT. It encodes CASSSGPDGELFF.

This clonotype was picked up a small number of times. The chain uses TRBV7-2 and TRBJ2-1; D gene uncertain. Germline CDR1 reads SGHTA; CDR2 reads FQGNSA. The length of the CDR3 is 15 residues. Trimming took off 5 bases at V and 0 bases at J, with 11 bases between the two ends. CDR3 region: CASSPFISSYNEQFF. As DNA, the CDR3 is TGTGCCAGCAGCCCGTTTATAAGCTCCTACAATGAGCAGTTCTTC.

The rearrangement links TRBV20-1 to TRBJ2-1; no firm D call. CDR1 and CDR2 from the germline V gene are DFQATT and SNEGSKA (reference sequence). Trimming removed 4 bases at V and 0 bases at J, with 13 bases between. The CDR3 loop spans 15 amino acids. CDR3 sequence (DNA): TGCAGTGCTACCAGGACCGCCAGCTCCTACAATGAGCAGTTCTTC. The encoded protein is CSATRTASSYNEQFF.

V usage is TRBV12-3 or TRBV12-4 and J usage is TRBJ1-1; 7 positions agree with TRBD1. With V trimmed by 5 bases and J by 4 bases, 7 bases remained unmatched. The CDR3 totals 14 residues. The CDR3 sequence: CASSRGRGITEAFF. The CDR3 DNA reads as TGTGCCAGCAGTAGGGGGCGAGGGATCACTGAAGCTTTCTTT.

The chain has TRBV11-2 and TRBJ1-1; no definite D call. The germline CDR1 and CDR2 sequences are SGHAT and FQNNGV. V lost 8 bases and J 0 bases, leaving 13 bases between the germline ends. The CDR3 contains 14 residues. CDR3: CASVRRILNTEAFF. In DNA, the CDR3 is TGTGCCAGCGTAAGACGGATTTTGAACACTGAAGCTTTCTTT.

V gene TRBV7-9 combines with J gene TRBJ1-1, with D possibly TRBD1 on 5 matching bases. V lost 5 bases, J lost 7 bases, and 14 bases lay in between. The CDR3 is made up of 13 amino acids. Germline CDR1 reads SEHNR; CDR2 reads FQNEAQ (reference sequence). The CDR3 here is CASSPTTGYEAFF. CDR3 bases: TGTGCCAGCAGCCCCACAACAGGCTATGAAGCTTTCTTT.

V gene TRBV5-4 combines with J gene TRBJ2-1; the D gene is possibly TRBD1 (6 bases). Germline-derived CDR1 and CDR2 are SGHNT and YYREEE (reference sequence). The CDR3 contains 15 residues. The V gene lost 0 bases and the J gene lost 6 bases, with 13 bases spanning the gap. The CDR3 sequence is CASSLGQGRFNEQFF. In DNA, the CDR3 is TGTGCCAGCAGCTTGGGTCAGGGGCGATTCAATGAGCAGTTCTTC. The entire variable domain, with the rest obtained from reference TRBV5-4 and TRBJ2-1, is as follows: ETGVTQSPTHLIKTRGQQVTLRCSSQSGHNTVSWYQQALGQGPQFIFQYYREEENGRGNFPPRFSGLQFPNYSSELNVNALELDDSALYLCASSLGQGRFNEQFFGPGTRLTVL.

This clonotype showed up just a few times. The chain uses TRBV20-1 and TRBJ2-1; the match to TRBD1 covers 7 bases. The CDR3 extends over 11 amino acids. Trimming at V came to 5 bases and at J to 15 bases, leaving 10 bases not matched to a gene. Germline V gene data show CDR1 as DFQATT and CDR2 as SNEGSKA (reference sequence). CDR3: CSAWDSPRRFF. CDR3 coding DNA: TGCAGTGCTTGGGACAGCCCAAGGCGGTTCTTC.

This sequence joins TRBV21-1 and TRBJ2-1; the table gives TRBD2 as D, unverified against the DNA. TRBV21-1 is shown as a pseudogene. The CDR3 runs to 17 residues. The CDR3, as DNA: TGTGCCAGCAGCAACCTCCCCGCGGTTAGCTCCTACAATGAGCAGTTCTTC. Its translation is CASSNLPAVSSYNEQFF.

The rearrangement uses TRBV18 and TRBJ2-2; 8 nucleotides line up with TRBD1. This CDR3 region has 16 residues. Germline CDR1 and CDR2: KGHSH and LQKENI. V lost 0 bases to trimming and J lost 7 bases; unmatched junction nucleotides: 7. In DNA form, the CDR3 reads TGTGCCAGCTCACCACCGGCAGGGGGCCTCGTCGGGGAGCTGTTTTTT. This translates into CASSPPAGGLVGELFF.

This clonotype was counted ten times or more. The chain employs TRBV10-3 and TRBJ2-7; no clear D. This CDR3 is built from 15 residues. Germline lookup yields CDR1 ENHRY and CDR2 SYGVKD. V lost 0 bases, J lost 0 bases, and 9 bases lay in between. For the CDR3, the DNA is TGTGCCATCAGTGAGTCTCACAGCAGCTCCTACGAGCAGTACTTC. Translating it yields CAISESHSSSYEQYF.

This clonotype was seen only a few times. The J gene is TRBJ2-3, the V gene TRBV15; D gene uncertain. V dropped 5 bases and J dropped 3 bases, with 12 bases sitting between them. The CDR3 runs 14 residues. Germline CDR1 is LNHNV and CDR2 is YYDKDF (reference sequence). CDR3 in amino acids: CATSPDGRTDTQYF. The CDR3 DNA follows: TGTGCCACCAGCCCGGACGGAAGGACAGATACGCAGTATTTT.

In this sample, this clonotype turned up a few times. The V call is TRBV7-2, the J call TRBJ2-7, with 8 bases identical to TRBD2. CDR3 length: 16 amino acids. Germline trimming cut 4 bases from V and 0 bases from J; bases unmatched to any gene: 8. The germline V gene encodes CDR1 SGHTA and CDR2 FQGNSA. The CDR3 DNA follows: TGTGCCAGCAGCTCGAGCGTGGCGGGAGGCTCCTACGAGCAGTACTTC. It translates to CASSSSVAGGSYEQYF.